A selection of T cell receptor beta chains follows, all from one sample in a study of identical twins. MiXCR, applied by TCRdb to the 5' RACE reads, yields one record per CDR3 protein. The table lists some 1,700,000 distinct CDR3 sequences, 32% of them singletons. The sequenced sample was cord blood. Receptors originate from a newborn girl in good health. The CDR3 runs from the conserved cysteine through the conserved F or W. The D gene is left open where the match is weak. Only some rows state a clone size, as once, few, many or a class for expanded clones.

CDR3: CSARDFGQVGQYF
DNA: TGCAGTGCTAGAGATTTCGGGCAGGTGGGGCAGTACTTC
V: TRBV20-1
J: TRBJ2-7
D: NA
size: NA

CDR3: CASGRGLTDTQYF
DNA: TGTGCTAGTGGTCGGGGGTTGACAGATACGCAGTATTTT
V: TRBV12-5
J: TRBJ2-3
D: NA
size: NA

CDR3: CASGLLVFTDTQYF
DNA: TGTGCTAGTGGTTTGCTTGTCTTCACAGATACGCAGTATTTT
V: TRBV12-5
J: TRBJ2-3
D: NA
size: NA

CDR3: CSARDLAGSGELFF
DNA: TGCAGTGCTAGAGATTTGGCGGGGAGCGGGGAACTGTTTTTT
V: TRBV20-1
J: TRBJ2-2
D: TRBD2
size: NA

CDR3: CATSRAGTGYNEQFF
DNA: TGTGCCACCAGCAGGGCCGGGACAGGGTACAATGAGCAGTTCTTC
V: TRBV15
J: TRBJ2-1
D: TRBD1
size: NA

CDR3: CASTNLPQETQYF
DNA: TGTGCCAGCACCAACCTACCTCAAGAGACCCAGTACTTC
V: TRBV7-2
J: TRBJ2-5
D: NA
size: NA

CDR3: CSAREVPQPAGDYNEQFF
DNA: TGCAGTGCTAGAGAAGTACCCCAGCCAGCGGGGGACTACAATGAGCAGTTCTTC
V: TRBV20-1
J: TRBJ2-1
D: TRBD2
size: few

CDR3: CASSYDQDNSPLHF
DNA: TGTGCCAGCAGCTACGATCAGGATAATTCACCCCTCCACTTT
V: TRBV5-6
J: TRBJ1-6
D: NA
size: few

CDR3: CASSLGTGVSYNEQYF
DNA: TGTGCCAGCAGTTTAGGGACAGGGGTCTCCTACAATGAGCAGTACTTC
V: TRBV12-3/TRBV12-4
J: TRBJ2-7
D: TRBD1
size: NA

CDR3: CAIPQWPSLYEQYF
DNA: TGTGCCATCCCACAGTGGCCTTCCCTCTACGAGCAGTACTTC
V: TRBV21-1
J: TRBJ2-7
D: NA
size: few

CDR3: CASSQDRGSPPHF
DNA: TGTGCCAGCAGCCAAGATCGCGGTTCACCCCCCCACTTT
V: TRBV4-2
J: TRBJ1-6
D: NA
size: NA

CDR3: CASSLAITSGRYNEQFF
DNA: TGTGCCAGCAGCTTAGCGATCACTAGCGGGAGATACAATGAGCAGTTCTTC
V: TRBV7-2
J: TRBJ2-1
D: TRBD2
size: NA

CDR3: CSASFGGRHNEQFF
DNA: TGCAGTGCTAGTTTTGGCGGGAGACACAATGAGCAGTTCTTC
V: TRBV20-1
J: TRBJ2-1
D: TRBD2
size: NA

CDR3: CASSPRRAGVSYNEQYF
DNA: TGTGCCAGCTCACCACGTAGGGCGGGCGTTTCCTACAATGAGCAGTACTTC
V: TRBV18
J: TRBJ2-7
D: NA
size: NA

CDR3: CSVEPVGNEQFF
DNA: TGCAGCGTTGAACCCGTAGGCAATGAGCAGTTCTTC
V: TRBV29-1
J: TRBJ2-1
D: NA
size: few

CDR3: CASSVALLAGGPRRTDTQYF
DNA: TGTGCCAGCAGCGTAGCGTTACTAGCGGGGGGGCCGCGACGCACAGATACGCAGTATTTT
V: TRBV9
J: TRBJ2-3
D: TRBD2
size: NA